A selection of T cell receptor beta chains follows, all from one sample in a study of cytomegalovirus exposure and HLA in healthy donors. The method was immunoSEQ multiplex PCR; TCRdb's version includes in-frame clones alone and lacks a portion of them. The table shows under 150,000 clones, with approximately 80% occurring only once. What was sequenced was PBMCs. These TCRs come from a woman between 40 and 50 years old in good health and CMV-seronegative. Both conserved end residues are part of each CDR3. A D gene is named only where the DNA matches it firmly. Some rows have no size entry. The others give once, few or many, or a class for an expanded clone.

>TRBJ2-1|TRBV30|NA|NA
CAWSLGLAQFEQFF
TGTGCCTGGAGTCTGGGGCTAGCGCAGTTTGAGCAGTTCTTC
>TRBJ1-1|TRBV6-6|NA|TRBD1
CASSYSVRGPEAFF
TGTGCCAGCAGTTACAGTGTCAGGGGGCCTGAAGCTTTCTTT
>TRBJ2-5|TRBV29-1|NA|NA
CSVEVRQETQYF
TGCAGCGTTGAAGTTAGACAAGAGACCCAGTACTTC
>TRBJ2-2|TRBV5-6|NA|NA
CASSSQTRGGTGELFF
TGTGCCAGCAGCTCCCAAACTAGAGGCGGGACCGGGGAGCTGTTTTTT
>TRBJ2-3|TRBV7-9|NA|TRBD1
CASSLTPDRSNTQYF
TGTGCCAGCAGCCTCACCCCGGACAGGTCAAATACGCAGTATTTT
>TRBJ2-6|TRBV5-1|NA|NA
CASSFPPKGRLSGANGLTF
TGCGCCAGCAGCTTCCCCCCAAAGGGGCGATTATCTGGGGCCAACGGCCTGACTTTC
>TRBJ2-7|TRBV27|NA|TRBD1
CASSSQGAYEQYF
TGTGCCAGCAGTAGTCAGGGGGCCTACGAGCAGTACTTC
>TRBJ2-6|TRBV5-6|few|TRBD1
CASSLAGQPLGPGANGLTF
TGTGCCAGCAGCTTGGCGGGACAGCCTTTGGGACCTGGGGCCAACGGCCTGACTTTC
>TRBJ1-2|TRBV28|NA|TRBD1
CASTTGAQYGYTF
TGTGCCAGCACTACAGGGGCTCAATATGGCTACACCTTC
>TRBJ2-7|TRBV7-3|NA|NA
CASSPYPYEQYF
TGTGCCAGCAGCCCCTACCCCTACGAGCAGTACTTC
>TRBJ1-2|TRBV6-5|NA|NA
CASSLGQINYGYTF
TGTGCCAGCAGCCTAGGACAGATTAACTATGGCTACACCTTC
>TRBJ2-7|TRBV5-1|NA|TRBD2
CASSLGGTSGSNEQYF
TGCGCCAGCAGCTTGGGAGGGACTAGCGGGTCGAACGAGCAGTACTTC
>TRBJ2-3|TRBV9|NA|NA
CASSVDGSSYTDTQYF
TGTGCCAGCAGCGTAGACGGTAGCAGTTACACAGATACGCAGTATTTT
>TRBJ1-1|TRBV6-5|NA|NA
CASSERWGETEAFF
TGTGCCAGCAGTGAACGGTGGGGCGAGACTGAAGCTTTCTTT
>TRBJ1-1|TRBV4-2|NA|TRBD1
CASSKRTGEDTEAFF
TGTGCCAGCAGCAAAAGGACAGGGGAAGACACTGAAGCTTTCTTT
>TRBJ1-2|TRBV14|NA|NA
CASSQGGYGYTF
TGTGCCAGCAGCCAGGGGGGCTATGGCTACACCTTC
>TRBJ1-1|TRBV9|NA|TRBD1
CASSATTGLSTEAFF
TGTGCCAGCAGCGCAACGACAGGGTTGAGCACTGAAGCTTTCTTT
>TRBJ1-5|TRBV5-1|few|NA
CASSLEAMGKPQHF
TGCGCCAGCAGCTTGGAGGCTATGGGCAAGCCCCAGCATTTT
>TRBJ2-2|TRBV5-1|once|NA
CASSLPGSHGELFF
TGCGCCAGCAGCTTACCAGGTTCTCACGGGGAGCTGTTTTTT
>TRBJ1-1|TRBV30|NA|NA
CAWSVRELHTEAFF
TGTGCCTGGAGTGTCCGGGAGTTGCACACTGAAGCTTTCTTT
>TRBJ2-1|TRBV19|NA|NA
CATSRVDNEQFF
TGTGCCACTTCGCGAGTGGACAATGAGCAGTTCTTC
>TRBJ2-7|TRBV7-9|NA|NA
CASNMASGYEQYF
TGTGCCAGCAACATGGCTTCGGGGTACGAGCAGTACTTC
>TRBJ1-1|TRBV28|NA|NA
CASSPQRLMNTEAFF
TGTGCCAGCAGCCCTCAGAGACTCATGAACACTGAAGCTTTCTTT
>TRBJ1-2|TRBV27|NA|NA
CASSLDSAKGGYTF
TGTGCCAGCAGTTTAGACAGCGCAAAAGGTGGCTACACCTTC
>TRBJ1-3|TRBV5-5|medium-sized|TRBD1
CASSLPGQETGNTIYF
TGTGCCAGCAGCTTGCCGGGACAGGAAACTGGAAACACCATATATTTT
>TRBJ1-6|TRBV2|few|NA
CASAGGQSSYNSPLHF
TGTGCCAGCGCAGGAGGACAGAGCTCCTATAATTCACCCCTCCACTTT
>TRBJ1-2|TRBV28|NA|NA
CASSLSLEIYGYTF
TGTGCCAGCAGTTTATCCCTTGAGATCTATGGCTACACCTTC
>TRBJ1-2|TRBV5-1|NA|NA
CASSSSQGLDGYTF
TGCGCCAGCAGCTCCTCCCAGGGTCTGGATGGCTACACCTTC
>TRBJ1-1|TRBV21-1|NA|NA
CASSRVGGTEAFF
TGTGCCAGCAGCAGGGTCGGAGGCACTGAAGCTTTCTTT
>TRBJ1-6|TRBV11-3|NA|NA
CASSLDLLSPLHF
TGTGCCAGCAGCTTAGATCTCCTTTCACCCCTCCACTTT
>TRBJ1-4|TRBV5-1|NA|NA
CASSLVGVGNEKLFF
TGCGCCAGCAGCTTGGTAGGGGTCGGGAATGAAAAACTGTTTTTT
>TRBJ2-1|TRBV9|NA|TRBD1
CASSPHLGDRVYNEQFF
TGTGCCAGCAGCCCCCACCTGGGGGACAGGGTCTACAATGAGCAGTTCTTC
>TRBJ2-7|TRBV11-2|NA|TRBD2
CASSSLLAGGRYEQYF
TGTGCCAGCAGCTCGCTACTAGCGGGAGGGAGGTACGAGCAGTACTTC
>TRBJ2-1|TRBV11-2|NA|TRBD2
CASCRLLAEYNEQFF
TGTGCCAGCTGCCGTCTTCTAGCGGAATACAATGAGCAGTTCTTC
>TRBJ2-5|TRBV27|NA|NA
CASSPHGGETQYF
TGTGCCAGCAGTCCTCACGGAGGGGAGACCCAGTACTTC
>TRBJ1-1|TRBV15|NA|TRBD1
CATSNPGQGDTEAFF
TGTGCCACCAGCAATCCGGGACAGGGGGACACTGAAGCTTTCTTT
>TRBJ2-7|TRBV7-6|NA|TRBD1
CASSPGTGGYEQYF
TGTGCCAGCAGCCCTGGGACAGGGGGCTACGAGCAGTACTTC
>TRBJ2-3|TRBV4-2|NA|TRBD2
CASSQEGSTSGTMNTQYF
TGTGCCAGCAGCCAAGAAGGGTCGACTAGCGGGACCATGAATACGCAGTATTTT
>TRBJ2-3|TRBV27|NA|TRBD1
CASRQGMPDTQYF
TGTGCCAGCCGACAGGGGATGCCAGATACGCAGTATTTT
>TRBJ2-2|TRBV5-6|NA|TRBD1
CASSLWTGSNTGELFF
TGTGCCAGCAGCTTGTGGACAGGGTCGAACACCGGGGAGCTGTTTTTT
>TRBJ1-5|TRBV25-1|few|NA
CASSEHGNQPQHF
TGTGCCAGCAGTGAACACGGGAATCAGCCCCAGCATTTT
>TRBJ2-1|TRBV5-1|NA|TRBD2
CASSDGTSGNNEQFF
TGCGCCAGCAGCGACGGGACTAGCGGGAACAATGAGCAGTTCTTC
>TRBJ2-5|TRBV30|NA|NA
CAWIVQGGKTQYF
TGTGCCTGGATAGTGCAGGGGGGAAAGACCCAGTACTTC
>TRBJ1-5|TRBV27|NA|NA
CASSTTGYQPQHF
TGTGCCAGCAGTACAACAGGGTATCAGCCCCAGCATTTT
>TRBJ2-5|TRBV5-6|NA|TRBD1
CASSLAGQGVETQYF
TGTGCCAGCAGCTTGGCCGGGCAGGGGGTAGAGACCCAGTACTTC
>TRBJ2-7|TRBV7-9|NA|TRBD1
CASSDDRVRYEQYF
TGTGCCAGCAGCGACGACAGGGTCAGGTACGAGCAGTACTTC
>TRBJ1-1|TRBV19|NA|NA
CASSERGFRSTEAFF
TGTGCCAGTAGTGAAAGAGGATTTCGGAGCACTGAAGCTTTCTTT
>TRBJ2-5|TRBV7-7|once|TRBD1
CAISTGNQETQYF
TGTGCCATCTCGACAGGGAACCAAGAGACCCAGTACTTC
>TRBJ2-5|TRBV9|NA|NA
CASSVRGGLGETQYF
TGTGCCAGCAGCGTAAGGGGGGGCTTAGGAGAGACCCAGTACTTC
>TRBJ2-2|TRBV29-1|NA|TRBD1
CSARDRGTTGELFF
TGCAGCGCTAGGGACAGGGGAACCACCGGGGAGCTGTTTTTT
>TRBJ2-7|TRBV7-9|NA|TRBD1
CASSPSGTGGTYEQYF
TGTGCCAGCAGCCCCTCAGGGACAGGGGGGACCTACGAGCAGTACTTC
>TRBJ1-3|TRBV4-2|NA|NA
CASSREGGYSGNTIYF
TGTGCCAGCAGCCGAGAGGGCGGGTACTCTGGAAACACCATATATTTT
>TRBJ2-7|TRBV28|NA|NA
CASSVLFEQYF
TGTGCCAGCAGTGTCCTCTTCGAGCAGTACTTC
>TRBJ2-1|TRBV15|NA|TRBD2
CATSRDPGTSYNEQFF
TGTGCCACCAGCAGAGACCCCGGGACTAGCTACAATGAGCAGTTCTTC
>TRBJ1-3|TRBV10-3|NA|TRBD1
CAISEPGQFSGNTIYF
TGTGCCATCAGTGAGCCGGGACAGTTCTCTGGAAACACCATATATTTT
>TRBJ2-7|TRBV2|once|NA
CASSEYRAYEQYF
TGTGCCAGCAGTGAATACAGGGCCTACGAGCAGTACTTC
>TRBJ1-1|TRBV29-1|NA|NA
CSAPGGLNTEAFF
TGCAGCGCCCCAGGTGGGTTGAACACTGAAGCTTTCTTT
>TRBJ2-5|TRBV15|NA|NA
CATSRGPAEETQYF
TGTGCCACCAGCAGAGGTCCAGCGGAAGAGACCCAGTACTTC
>TRBJ2-3|TRBV10-3|NA|TRBD2
CAISESASGGGNSGTQYF
TGTGCCATCAGTGAGTCGGCTAGCGGGGGCGGTAATTCAGGTACGCAGTATTTT
>TRBJ2-1|TRBV27|NA|NA
CASSHGQSSYNEQFF
TGTGCCAGCAGCCATGGACAGAGCTCCTACAATGAGCAGTTCTTC